This TCR beta chain was found in a study of T-cell reconstitution after alpha-beta-depleted transplantation in children. Library preparation (for TCRbeta) was performed with unique molecular identifiers. MiXCR, applied by TCRdb to the PCR reads, yields one record per CDR3 protein. The table includes some 340,000 distinct CDR3 sequences, around a tenth detected once. The source is a human donor who donated a stem cell graft to a child with acute lymphoblastic leukemia. This material consisted of PBMCs from the stem cell graft donor, taken from the stem cell graft.

The CDR3 DNA is TGTGCCAGCAGCTTAGCAAGGGTCCCCAAGGCTAGGAATGAGCAGTTCTTC. Its protein is CASSLARVPKARNEQFF. The rearrangement links TRBV7-8 to TRBJ2-1; no firm D call. Germline V lookup: CDR1 SGHVS, CDR2 FQNEAQ. V shed 0 bases and J shed 7 bases, with 19 bases lying between them. There are 17 residues in the CDR3.